The 5 T cell receptor beta chains reported below all come from one sample, sequenced in a study of T-cell reconstitution after alpha-beta-depleted transplantation in children. The TCRbeta library was prepared with unique molecular identifiers. In TCRdb, the PCR reads were re-called with MiXCR into one record per CDR3 protein. Of about 580,000 distinct CDR3 sequences in the sample, 25% to 30% were seen once. The material was PBMCs, obtained before TCRalphabeta/CD19-depleted stem cell transplant. Source of these receptors: a boy under two years old with Wiskott-Aldrich syndrome, due to receive a stem cell transplant.

This chain links TRBV4-2 with TRBJ2-7; no definite D call. Trimming stripped 0 bases from V and 2 bases from J, with 8 bases between. From germline, CDR1 is LGHNA and CDR2 YNFKEQ. This CDR3 region has 14 residues. DNA for the CDR3: TGTGCCAGCAGCCAAGACTTCCCCACCTACGAGCAGTACTTC. It translates to CASSQDFPTYEQYF.

This clonotype appeared a few times. The genes are TRBV24-1 and TRBJ2-3; perhaps TRBD2 as D (6 bases). The germline CDR1 and CDR2 sequences are KGHDR and SFDVKD. There are 15 residues in the CDR3. The germline V and J ends were trimmed by 3 bases and 0 bases, with 9 bases remaining between them. CDR3 in DNA: TGTGCCACCAGTGATCTAGGGACTAGCACAGATACGCAGTATTTT. The encoded protein is CATSDLGTSTDTQYF.

This clonotype came up a few times. The chain is built from TRBV7-2 and TRBJ2-3; weak D call: TRBD1 (6 bases). V lost 5 bases, J lost 2 bases, and 17 bases lay in between. Per germline, CDR1 SGHTA and CDR2 FQGNSA. CDR3 length: 16 residues. DNA for the CDR3: TGTGCCAGCAGCCGCCGGGGCAGGGGAGACACAGATACGCAGTATTTT. Residues: CASSRRGRGDTDTQYF.

CDR3 sequence: CASSKRLAGDSKQYF. DNA for the CDR3: TGTGCCAGCAGCAAAAGACTAGCGGGAGATAGTAAGCAGTACTTC. The rearrangement links TRBV7-2 to TRBJ2-7; 12 nucleotides align to TRBD2. The junction had 10 bases not matched to a gene; V was cut back by 5 bases and J by 8 bases. The CDR3 loop spans 15 amino acids. Germline values: CDR1 SGHTA, CDR2 FQGNSA.

This clonotype was seen more than once but under ten times. This chain connects TRBV27 to TRBJ1-5, with 10 nucleotides matching TRBD1. CDR3 length: 18 residues. CDR1 and CDR2 from the germline V gene are MNHEY and SMNVEV (reference sequence). V trimming: 4 bases; J trimming: 1 base; junction bases outside the gene matches: 10. CDR3 DNA: TGTGCCAGCAGTTGGGACGGGACAGGGGTCGAAAGCAATCAGCCCCAGCATTTT. This codes for CASSWDGTGVESNQPQHF.